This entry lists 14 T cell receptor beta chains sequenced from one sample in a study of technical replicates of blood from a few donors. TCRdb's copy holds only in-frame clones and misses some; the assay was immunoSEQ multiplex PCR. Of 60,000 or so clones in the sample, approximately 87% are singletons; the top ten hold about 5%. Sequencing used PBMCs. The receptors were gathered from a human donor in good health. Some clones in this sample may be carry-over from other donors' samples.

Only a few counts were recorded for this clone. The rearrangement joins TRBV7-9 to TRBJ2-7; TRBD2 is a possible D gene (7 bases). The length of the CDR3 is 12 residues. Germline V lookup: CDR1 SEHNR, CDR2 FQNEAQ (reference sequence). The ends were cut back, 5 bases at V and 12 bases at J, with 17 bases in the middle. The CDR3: CASSPEGGGWYF. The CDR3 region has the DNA TGTGCCAGCAGCCCGGAGGGCGGGGGCTGGTACTTC.

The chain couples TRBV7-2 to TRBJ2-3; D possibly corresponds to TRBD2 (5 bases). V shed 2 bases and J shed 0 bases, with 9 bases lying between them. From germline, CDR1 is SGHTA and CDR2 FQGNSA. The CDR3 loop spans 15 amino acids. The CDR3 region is CASSLRTVSTDTQYF. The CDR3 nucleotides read TGTGCCAGCAGCTTAAGGACTGTTAGCACAGATACGCAGTATTTT.

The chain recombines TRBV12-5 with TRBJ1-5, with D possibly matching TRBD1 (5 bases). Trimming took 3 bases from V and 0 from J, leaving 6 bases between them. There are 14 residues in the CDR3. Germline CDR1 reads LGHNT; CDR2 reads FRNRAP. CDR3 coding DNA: TGTGCTAGTGGTTTCAGGGATAGCAATCAGCCCCAGCATTTT. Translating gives CASGFRDSNQPQHF.

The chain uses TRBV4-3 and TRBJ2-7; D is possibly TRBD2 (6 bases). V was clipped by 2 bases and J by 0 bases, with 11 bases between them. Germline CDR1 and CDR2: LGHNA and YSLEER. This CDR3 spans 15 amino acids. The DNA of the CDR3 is TGCGCCAGCAGCCAAATGCCGGGAGACTCCTACGAGCAGTACTTC. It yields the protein CASSQMPGDSYEQYF.

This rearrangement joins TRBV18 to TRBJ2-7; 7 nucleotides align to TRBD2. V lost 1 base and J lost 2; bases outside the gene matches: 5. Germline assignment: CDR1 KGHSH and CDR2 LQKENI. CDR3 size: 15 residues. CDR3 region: CASSPQSSGTYEQYF. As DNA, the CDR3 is TGTGCCAGCTCACCACAGTCTAGCGGCACCTACGAGCAGTACTTC.

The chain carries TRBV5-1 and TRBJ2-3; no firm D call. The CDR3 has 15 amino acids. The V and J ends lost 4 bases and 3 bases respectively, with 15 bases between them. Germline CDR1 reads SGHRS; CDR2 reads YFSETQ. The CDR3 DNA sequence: TGCGCCAGCAGCCGCCCCTGGAGTGGGACAGATACGCAGTATTTT. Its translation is CASSRPWSGTDTQYF.

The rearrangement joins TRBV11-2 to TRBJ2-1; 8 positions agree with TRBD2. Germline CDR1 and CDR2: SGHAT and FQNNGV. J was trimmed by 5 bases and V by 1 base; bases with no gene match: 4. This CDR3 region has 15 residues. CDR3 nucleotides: TGTGCCAGCAGCTTAGTTACTAGCGGAAACAATGAGCAGTTCTTC. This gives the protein CASSLVTSGNNEQFF. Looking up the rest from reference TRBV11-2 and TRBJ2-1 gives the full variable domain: EAGVAQSPRYKIIEKRQSVAFWCNPISGHATLYWYQQILGQGPKLLIQFQNNGVVDDSQLPKDRFSAERLKGVDSTLKIQPAKLEDSAVYLCASSLVTSGNNEQFFGPGTRLTVL.

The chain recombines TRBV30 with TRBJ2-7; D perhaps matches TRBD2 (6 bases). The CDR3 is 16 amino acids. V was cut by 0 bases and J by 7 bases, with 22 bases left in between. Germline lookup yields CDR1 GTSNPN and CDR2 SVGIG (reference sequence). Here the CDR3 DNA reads TGTGCCTGGAGTGTACAAGGAAGTAGCGTTGGGGGGGAGCAGTACTTC. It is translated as CAWSVQGSSVGGEQYF.

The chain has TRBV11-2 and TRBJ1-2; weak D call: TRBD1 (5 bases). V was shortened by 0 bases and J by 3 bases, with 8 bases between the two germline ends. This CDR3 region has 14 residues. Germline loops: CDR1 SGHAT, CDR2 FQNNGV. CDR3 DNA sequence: TGTGCCAGCAGCTTAGAGGACATTTACTATGGCTACACCTTC. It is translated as CASSLEDIYYGYTF.

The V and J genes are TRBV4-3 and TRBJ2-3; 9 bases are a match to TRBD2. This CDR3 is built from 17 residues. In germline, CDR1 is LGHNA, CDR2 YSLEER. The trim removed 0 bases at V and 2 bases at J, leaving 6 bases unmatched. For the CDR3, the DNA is TGCGCCAGCAGCCAAGATGCCGTAGCGGGGGTCACAGATACGCAGTATTTT. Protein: CASSQDAVAGVTDTQYF.

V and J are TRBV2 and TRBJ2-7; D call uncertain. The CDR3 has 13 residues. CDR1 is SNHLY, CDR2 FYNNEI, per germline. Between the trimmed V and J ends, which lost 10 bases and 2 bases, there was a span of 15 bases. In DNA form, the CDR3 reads TGTGCCACCACTGGCCAGACACCCTACGAGCAGTACTTC. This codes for CATTGQTPYEQYF.

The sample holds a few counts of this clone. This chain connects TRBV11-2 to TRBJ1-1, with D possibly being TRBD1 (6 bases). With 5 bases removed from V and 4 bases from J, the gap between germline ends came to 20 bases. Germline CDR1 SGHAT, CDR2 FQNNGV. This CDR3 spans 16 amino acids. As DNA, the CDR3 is TGTGCCAGCAGCCCGGGACAATATAAACGTAGCACTGAAGCTTTCTTT. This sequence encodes CASSPGQYKRSTEAFF.

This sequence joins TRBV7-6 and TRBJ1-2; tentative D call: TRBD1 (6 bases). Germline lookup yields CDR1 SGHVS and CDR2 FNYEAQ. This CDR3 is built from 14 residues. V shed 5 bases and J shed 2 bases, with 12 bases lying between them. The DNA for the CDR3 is TGTGCCAGCAGCCTAGGGGACATGAACTATGGCTACACCTTC. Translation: CASSLGDMNYGYTF.

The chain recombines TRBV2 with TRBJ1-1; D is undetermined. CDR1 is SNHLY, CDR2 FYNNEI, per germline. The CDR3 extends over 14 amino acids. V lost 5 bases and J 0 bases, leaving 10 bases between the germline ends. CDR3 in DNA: TGTGCCAGCAGTCTTACTAGACTGAACACTGAAGCTTTCTTT. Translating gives CASSLTRLNTEAFF.